These 31 T cell receptor beta chains were sequenced from one sample in a study of shared clonotypes between healthy human individuals. Data came from immunoSEQ multiplex PCR; TCRdb stores just in-frame clones and leaves some out. The table records a few million clones, approximately 93% of them present only once. Specimen: naive CD4+ T cells from PBMCs. The subset denotes: CD45RA+ positively selected. These receptor sequences come from a man younger than 35 in good health. Some clones in this sample may be carry-over from other donors' samples.

This chain connects TRBV18 to TRBJ2-7; possible D gene TRBD2, 5 bases. The V end was cut by 4 bases, the J end by 7 bases, with 23 bases between. The germline V gene has CDR1 KGHSH and CDR2 LQKENI. This CDR3 is 16 amino acids long. The CDR3 DNA sequence: TGTGCCAGCTCACTTTTGAAACCAGGTATCCCGGGGGAGCAGTACTTC. Residues: CASSLLKPGIPGEQYF.

The chain joins TRBV19 to TRBJ1-3; D remains unclear. Germline CDR1 reads LNHDA; CDR2 reads SQIVND (reference sequence). The CDR3 runs 13 residues. Trimming took 6 bases from V and 1 from J, leaving 7 bases between them. The CDR3: CASSGTSGNTIYF. The CDR3 nucleotides are TGTGCCAGTAGCGGAACTTCTGGAAACACCATATATTTT.

V and J are TRBV6-1 and TRBJ2-2; TRBD2 matches at 9 bases. Germline assignment: CDR1 MNHNS and CDR2 SASEGT. J was trimmed by 4 bases and V by 4 bases; bases with no gene match: 13. The CDR3 consists of 18 residues. The CDR3 sequence: CASSGRWRREGGTGELFF. DNA for the CDR3: TGTGCCAGCAGTGGAAGGTGGAGGCGGGAGGGCGGCACCGGGGAGCTGTTTTTT.

V usage is TRBV13 and J usage is TRBJ1-2; D possibly corresponds to TRBD1 (6 bases). The V and J ends lost 5 bases and 5 bases respectively, with 12 bases between them. The CDR3 extends over 13 amino acids. In germline, CDR1 is PRHDT, CDR2 FYEKMQ (reference sequence). The CDR3 protein is CASSADRKYGYTF. CDR3 nucleotide sequence: TGTGCCAGCAGCGCGGACAGAAAGTATGGCTACACCTTC.

This clone was detected once. The CDR3: CATSESNQPQHF. The CDR3 DNA is TGTGCCACCTCCGAAAGCAATCAGCCCCAGCATTTT. The chain recombines TRBV28 with TRBJ1-5; D ambiguous. The CDR3 sequence is 12 residues long. CDR1 and CDR2 (germline): MDHEN, SYDVKM. V was pared by 10 bases and J by 1 base, with 8 bases between.

The chain joins TRBV7-9 to TRBJ2-7; TRBD2 aligns across 10 bases. Per germline, CDR1 SEHNR and CDR2 FQNEAQ (reference sequence). V was pared by 5 bases and J by 4 bases, with 11 bases of the junction left unmatched. This CDR3 is built from 16 residues. CDR3 in amino acids: CASSQGASGSKYEQYF. The CDR3 nucleotides are TGTGCCAGCAGCCAGGGGGCTAGCGGGAGTAAGTACGAGCAGTACTTC.

This chain links TRBV5-5 with TRBJ1-2; D gene unclear. The CDR3 extends over 14 amino acids. Trimming cost V 2 bases and J 4 bases, with 12 bases left between them. CDR1 SGHKS and CDR2 YYEKEE come from the germline V gene (reference sequence). CDR3 residues: CASSLGIRLYGYTF. The CDR3 DNA sequence: TGTGCCAGCAGCTTAGGGATCCGCCTCTATGGCTACACCTTC.

This clone was detected a few times. The rearrangement uses TRBV18 and TRBJ2-2; D is possibly TRBD1 (5 bases). Germline-derived CDR1 and CDR2 are KGHSH and LQKENI. CDR3 length: 16 residues. V lost 3 bases to trimming and J lost 2 bases, with 13 bases between them. CDR3 amino acids: CASSPSDSFNTGELFF. The CDR3 coding sequence is TGTGCCAGCTCACCCTCCGACAGTTTTAACACCGGGGAGCTGTTTTTT.

This chain connects TRBV7-2 to TRBJ1-4; tentative D call: TRBD1 (6 bases). Germline lookup yields CDR1 SGHTA and CDR2 FQGNSA. Trimming removed 4 bases from V and 5 bases from J, with 14 bases in between. This CDR3 is built from 15 residues. The CDR3 is CASSSDRNPNEKLFF. CDR3 DNA sequence: TGTGCCAGCAGCTCCGACAGGAACCCGAATGAAAAACTGTTTTTT.

To note about this clone: This same CDR3 is encoded by further DNA sequences in the sample. The rearrangement links TRBV2 to TRBJ1-5; 9 bases line up with TRBD1. V was pared by 3 bases and J by 2 bases, with 2 bases of the junction left unmatched. The CDR3 is 15 amino acids. Germline V gene data show CDR1 as SNHLY and CDR2 as FYNNEI. DNA of the CDR3: TGTGCCAGCAGTGAGCGGGACAGGGGCAATCAGCCCCAGCATTTT. Protein product: CASSERDRGNQPQHF.

This chain joins TRBV5-1 and TRBJ2-7; TRBD2 matches at 13 bases. The germline gives CDR1 SGHRS, CDR2 YFSETQ. With V trimmed by 1 base and J by 2 bases, 12 bases remained unmatched. CDR3 length equals 19 residues. The CDR3 DNA is TGCGCCAGCAGCTTGTGGTCCGTGGGACTAGCGGGGTTTACCTACGAGCAGTACTTC. Its protein is CASSLWSVGLAGFTYEQYF.

The chain combines TRBV6-1 with TRBJ2-7; 13 bases match TRBD2. The CDR3 extends over 14 amino acids. Germline V CDR1 and CDR2: MNHNS, SASEGT. After removal of 5 bases from V and 5 bases from J, the junction contained 3 bases not matched to a gene. This CDR3 reads CASSLLAGGNEQYF. The CDR3 nucleotides are TGTGCCAGCAGTCTACTAGCGGGAGGGAACGAGCAGTACTTC.

The chain joins TRBV30 to TRBJ2-3; D perhaps matches TRBD2 (7 bases). The CDR3 runs to 15 residues. Trimming shortened V by 7 bases and J by 1 base, and 18 bases separated the two germline ends. The germline CDR1 and CDR2 sequences are GTSNPN and SVGIG (reference sequence). The CDR3 reads CAYRKGGFGTDTQYF. The DNA for the CDR3 is TGTGCCTATAGGAAGGGGGGGTTCGGCACAGATACGCAGTATTTT.

Concerning this clone: One end of the junction varies from germline; a read error may be responsible. The chain uses TRBV7-9 and TRBJ2-3; 9 bases are shared with TRBD2. The CDR3 has 14 residues. Germline V gene sequence: CDR1 SEHNR, CDR2 FQNEAQ (reference sequence). CDR3 DNA: TGTGCCAGCAGATTAGCGGGAGTCACAGATACGCAGTATTTT. The encoded protein is CASRLAGVTDTQYF.

This chain connects TRBV28 to TRBJ1-5; TRBD1 agrees at 7 bases. In germline, CDR1 is MDHEN, CDR2 SYDVKM. Losses at the gene ends were 5 bases for V and 7 bases for J; bases not matched to a gene: 14. The CDR3 covers 16 residues. CDR3 bases: TGTGCCAGCAGTCCCCGGACAGGAGGGGTTGGGCAGCCCCAGCATTTT. Translated, it gives CASSPRTGGVGQPQHF.

The J gene is TRBJ2-3, the V gene TRBV12-5; D assignment may be TRBD1 or TRBD2 (6 bases each). V gave up 11 bases and J gave up 2 bases, with 23 bases separating them. The CDR3 consists of 16 residues. From germline, CDR1 is LGHNT and CDR2 FRNRAP. CDR3 nucleotides: TGTGCTTCCAGCCCGGGGGCCACACTCTTCACAGATACGCAGTATTTT. It specifies CASSPGATLFTDTQYF.

This sequence joins TRBV5-1 and TRBJ2-7; 8 bases align to TRBD1. Germline values: CDR1 SGHRS, CDR2 YFSETQ. The CDR3 is made up of 15 amino acids. Germline trimming cut 2 bases from V and 7 bases from J; bases unmatched to any gene: 11. The CDR3 is CASSFSTGAGLEQYF. The CDR3 nucleotides are TGCGCCAGCAGCTTTTCGACAGGGGCCGGGCTTGAGCAGTACTTC.

This chain links TRBV28 with TRBJ1-2; 7 positions agree with TRBD1. The trim removed 6 bases at V and 4 bases at J, leaving 8 bases unmatched. CDR1 and CDR2 (germline): MDHEN, SYDVKM. The CDR3 runs 14 residues. Written as DNA, the CDR3 is TGTGCCAGCAGCATTGAACAGGGGACCTATGGCTACACCTTC. This encodes CASSIEQGTYGYTF.

V is TRBV5-1 and J is TRBJ2-3; 8 bases are a match to TRBD1. Germline-derived CDR1 and CDR2 are SGHRS and YFSETQ. V trimming: 4 bases; J trimming: 5 bases; junction bases outside the gene matches: 9. CDR3 length: 15 amino acids. CDR3 nucleotides: TGCGCCAGCAGCGTGGGGGCAGGGGGCGAAGATACGCAGTATTTT. It yields the protein CASSVGAGGEDTQYF.

This clone was seen a handful of times. Here the CDR3 reads CAISESGLQAFF. The CDR3 coding sequence is TGTGCCATCAGTGAGTCGGGACTTCAAGCTTTCTTT. V and J are TRBV10-3 and TRBJ1-1; a possible D gene is TRBD1 (5 bases). This CDR3 is 12 amino acids long. Trimming pared 0 bases from V and 9 bases from J, leaving 8 bases between. The V gene's germline CDR1 is ENHRY and CDR2 SYGVKD.

Only one count was recorded for this clone. The sample carries other DNA sequences with the same CDR3. This chain uses TRBV28 with TRBJ2-5; D remains unclear. This CDR3 has 12 amino acids. Deletions cut 3 bases from V and 5 bases from J, with 7 bases between. Germline-derived CDR1 and CDR2 are MDHEN and SYDVKM. This chain's CDR3 is CASSLRPETQYF. CDR3 nucleotide sequence: TGTGCCAGCAGTTTGAGGCCGGAGACCCAGTACTTC.

The J gene is TRBJ2-7, the V gene TRBV2; D gene uncertain. Trimming took off 6 bases at V and 4 bases at J, with 13 bases between the two ends. The CDR3 is 13 amino acids. Germline lookup yields CDR1 SNHLY and CDR2 FYNNEI. The CDR3 sequence: CASRWHSGYEQYF. Written as DNA, the CDR3 is TGTGCCAGCAGGTGGCACTCTGGATACGAGCAGTACTTC.

Concerning this clone: Other DNA variants within this sample encode the same CDR3. The rearrangement links TRBV9 to TRBJ2-5; D not resolved. Germline CDR1 reads SGDLS; CDR2 reads YYNGEE. This CDR3 has 13 amino acids. Trimming left V 0 bases short and J 3 bases short, with 6 bases between. The CDR3: CASSVAGEETQYF. DNA of the CDR3: TGTGCCAGCAGCGTAGCTGGAGAAGAGACCCAGTACTTC.

This clone showed up just a few times. The chain couples TRBV18 to TRBJ2-7; maybe TRBD2 (5 bases). With 3 bases removed from V and 4 bases from J, the gap between germline ends came to 13 bases. Germline loops: CDR1 KGHSH, CDR2 LQKENI. The CDR3 has 14 amino acids. The CDR3 here is CASSPAQTGYEQYF. CDR3 sequence (DNA): TGTGCCAGCTCACCTGCCCAGACGGGGTACGAGCAGTACTTC. Supplemented by reference TRBV18 and TRBJ2-7, the full variable domain reads NAGVMQNPRHLVRRRGQEARLRCSPMKGHSHVYWYRQLPEEGLKFMVYLQKENIIDESGMPKERFSAEFPKEGPSILRIQQVVRGDSAAYFCASSPAQTGYEQYFGPGTRLTVT.

The chain couples TRBV27 to TRBJ2-7, with TRBD2 matching 9 bases. V gave up 2 bases and J gave up 4 bases; unmatched junction bases: 24. There are 21 residues in the CDR3. The germline V gene encodes CDR1 MNHEY and CDR2 SMNVEV (reference sequence). The CDR3 region is CASSLILRDGGLADYLYEQYF. DNA of the CDR3: TGTGCCAGCAGTTTAATTCTAAGAGACGGGGGACTAGCCGACTATTTATACGAGCAGTACTTC.

Concerning this clone itself: Other DNA sequences in this sample translate to the same CDR3. The chain carries TRBV6-6 and TRBJ2-7; D is ambiguous. V lost 0 bases and J 3 bases, leaving 9 bases between the germline ends. Germline loops: CDR1 MNHNY, CDR2 SVGAGI (reference sequence). The CDR3 loop spans 14 amino acids. CDR3 DNA sequence: TGTGCCAGCAGTTACTCGACGACAAGCTACGAGCAGTACTTC. This translates into CASSYSTTSYEQYF.

Worth noting for this clone: This sample includes further DNA sequences coding for the same CDR3. The chain combines TRBV2 with TRBJ2-7; D is unclear. Germline V gene sequence: CDR1 SNHLY, CDR2 FYNNEI. Trimming shortened V by 6 bases and J by 4 bases, and 7 bases separated the two germline ends. The CDR3 sequence is 11 residues long. Here the CDR3 DNA reads TGTGCCAGCAGCCTCGCGTACGAGCAGTACTTC. Its protein product is CASSLAYEQYF.

This clone was picked up one time. The gene calls are TRBV28 and TRBJ2-4; maybe TRBD2 (6 bases). V lost 6 bases, J lost 0 bases, and 12 bases lay in between. The CDR3 runs to 15 residues. In germline, CDR1 is MDHEN, CDR2 SYDVKM. CDR3 region: CASSPREIAKNIQYF. For the CDR3, the DNA is TGTGCCAGCAGCCCCCGGGAGATAGCCAAAAACATTCAGTACTTC. Complete variable domain (other parts from reference TRBV28 and TRBJ2-4): DVKVTQSSRYLVKRTGEKVFLECVQDMDHENMFWYRQDPGLGLRLIYFSYDVKMKEKGDIPEGYSVSREKKERFSLILESASTNQTSMYLCASSPREIAKNIQYFGAGTRLSVL.

This clone was observed a single time. The chain employs TRBV6-6 and TRBJ2-3; perhaps D is TRBD1 or TRBD2 (5 bases each). V dropped 6 bases and J dropped 1 base, with 8 bases sitting between them. CDR1 MNHNY and CDR2 SVGAGI come from the germline V gene (reference sequence). This CDR3 spans 13 amino acids. The CDR3, as DNA: TGTGCCAGCAGCCTGGGGGGCACAGATACGCAGTATTTT. This codes for CASSLGGTDTQYF.

Regarding this clone: The sample holds other DNA sequences that translate to the same CDR3. The chain recombines TRBV5-1 with TRBJ2-3, with 8 nucleotides matching TRBD2. The germline V gene has CDR1 SGHRS and CDR2 YFSETQ. J lost 0 bases, V lost 0 bases, and 3 bases had no gene match. The CDR3 is 16 amino acids. This CDR3 is CASSLAGGPSTDTQYF. The CDR3 coding sequence is TGCGCCAGCAGCTTGGCGGGAGGGCCCAGCACAGATACGCAGTATTTT.

The chain is built from TRBV15 and TRBJ2-2; tentatively, D is TRBD1 (5 bases). Germline CDR1 reads LNHNV; CDR2 reads YYDKDF (reference sequence). V was trimmed by 0 bases and J by 9 bases, leaving 17 bases between them. The CDR3 sequence is 16 residues long. CDR3: CATSRDWGITHRELFF. The CDR3, as DNA: TGTGCCACCAGCAGAGATTGGGGCATAACCCACCGGGAGCTGTTTTTT.